This T cell receptor beta chain originates from a study of identical twins. Unique molecular identifiers were present on the cDNA, which also gained a universal primer site by template switching. TCRdb ran MiXCR on the 5' RACE reads and lists one entry per CDR3 protein. The sample carries 550,000 to 700,000 distinct CDR3 sequences, 9.6% recorded once. Trimming removed 2 bases at V and 6 bases at J, with 10 bases between. The CDR3 sequence is 13 residues long. Germline CDR1 and CDR2: MGHDK and SYGVNS. The data also belong to a second study, concerning yellow fever vaccine responses in identical twins.

The V call is TRBV25-1, the J call TRBJ1-1; the D is unclear. Sequenced: PBMCs. This clonotype was obtained from a woman younger than 30 in good health. DNA of the CDR3: TGTGCCAGCAGTGAAGTCTTCGGGTCTGAAGCTTTCTTT. The encoded protein is CASSEVFGSEAFF.